This is a list of T cell receptor beta chains from one sample in a study of T cell responses to AZD1222 COVID-19 vaccine. The table came from immunoSEQ multiplex PCR; TCRdb's copy has only in-frame clones and leaves some out. Of 120,000 to 150,000 clones in the sample, approximately 89% were seen once. The starting material was peripheral blood, obtained on day 0 of AZD1222 vaccination. The receptors originated from an adult in good health. CDR3s include the opening cysteine and the closing phenylalanine or tryptophan. D genes are given only for firm matches. Some rows have no size entry. The others give once, few or many, or a class for an expanded clone.

j_call v_call clone_size d_call cdr3_aa cdr3_nt
TRBJ1-1 TRBV18 once - CASSPPGGTEAFF TGTGCCAGCTCACCACCGGGGGGCACTGAAGCTTTCTTT
TRBJ2-7 TRBV19 - TRBD1 CASSVDRGPYEQYF TGTGCCAGTAGTGTGGACAGGGGGCCCTACGAGCAGTACTTC
TRBJ1-5 TRBV19 few - CASSIEGHNQPQHF TGTGCCAGTAGTATTGAAGGGCACAATCAGCCCCAGCATTTT
TRBJ2-7 TRBV19 - TRBD1 CASSIDARGSYEQYF TGTGCCAGTAGTATAGACGCCAGGGGGTCCTACGAGCAGTACTTC
TRBJ1-1 TRBV25-1 - - CASIGNPTEAFF TGTGCCAGCATCGGGAATCCCACTGAAGCTTTCTTT
TRBJ2-1 TRBV5-6 - - CASSLWRRAPGNEQFF TGTGCCAGCAGCTTGTGGAGGCGGGCTCCGGGAAATGAGCAGTTCTTC
TRBJ1-4 TRBV19 - - CASSNDPLASREKLFF TGTGCCAGTAGCAACGACCCCCTTGCTAGCCGTGAAAAACTGTTTTTT
TRBJ1-1 TRBV7-6 - - CASSYPEAFF TGTGCCAGCAGCTACCCTGAAGCTTTCTTT
TRBJ2-1 TRBV27 - - CASSLKPRGEQFF TGTGCCAGCAGTTTGAAGCCGAGGGGGGAGCAGTTCTTC
TRBJ2-3 TRBV2 - TRBD2 CASSTALAGADTQYF TGTGCCAGCAGTACTGCGTTAGCGGGAGCAGATACGCAGTATTTT
TRBJ2-2 TRBV9 - TRBD2 CASSVVSVSAGVTGELFF TGTGCCAGCAGCGTAGTTTCGGTTTCAGCGGGAGTTACCGGGGAGCTGTTTTTT
TRBJ1-4 TRBV7-9 - TRBD1 CASSQQGAREKLFF TGTGCCAGCAGCCAACAGGGGGCTCGAGAAAAACTGTTTTTT
TRBJ1-6 TRBV25-1 - - CASSDRQSRYNSPLHF TGTGCCAGCAGTGATCGACAGAGTCGCTATAATTCACCCCTCCACTTT
TRBJ1-1 TRBV6-5 - TRBD1 CASSYRGQGTEAFF TGTGCCAGCAGTTACCGGGGACAGGGGACTGAAGCTTTCTTT
TRBJ2-1 TRBV18 - TRBD1 CASSRVGTGDYNEQFF TGTGCCAGCTCACGGGTTGGGACAGGGGATTACAATGAGCAGTTCTTC
TRBJ2-5 TRBV7-2 - - CASSLEPAETQYF TGTGCCAGCAGCTTAGAGCCGGCCGAGACCCAGTACTTC
TRBJ2-1 TRBV23-1 - TRBD1 CASSQRDRSQDEQFF TGCGCCAGCAGTCAACGGGACAGGTCACAGGATGAGCAGTTCTTC
TRBJ2-3 TRBV6-6 - TRBD2 CASRRTSGSADTQYF TGTGCCAGCAGGCGAACTAGCGGGAGCGCAGATACGCAGTATTTT
TRBJ2-5 TRBV3-1/TRBV3-2 - - CASSHNGAGTLFNGRETQYF TGTGCCAGCAGCCATAACGGGGCAGGAACTCTTTTCAACGGGAGAGAGACCCAGTACTTC
TRBJ1-2 TRBV9 - - CASSVGGGDYYGYTF TGTGCCAGCAGCGTAGGCGGGGGGGATTACTATGGCTACACCTTC
TRBJ2-1 TRBV5-4 - TRBD2 CASSLGTSTYNEQFF TGTGCCAGCAGCTTGGGGACTAGCACCTACAATGAGCAGTTCTTC
TRBJ2-1 TRBV13 - TRBD1 CASSSDRDGYNEQFF TGTGCCAGCAGCTCGGACAGGGACGGGTACAATGAGCAGTTCTTC
TRBJ2-7 TRBV27 - - CASSSTGSSYEQYF TGTGCCAGCAGTTCAACGGGATCCTCCTACGAGCAGTACTTC
TRBJ1-2 TRBV20-1 - - CSASTNYGYTF TGCAGTGCTAGTACTAACTATGGCTACACCTTC
TRBJ1-2 TRBV6-1 - TRBD1 CASSATKGTGGGYGYTF TGTGCCAGCAGTGCCACTAAGGGGACAGGGGGTGGGTATGGCTACACCTTC
TRBJ1-6 TRBV6-1 - - CASSEDRVERSPLHF TGTGCCAGCAGTGAAGACAGGGTAGAACGTTCACCCCTCCACTTT
TRBJ1-5 TRBV30 - - CAWSFTGTAYSNQPQHF TGTGCCTGGAGTTTCACGGGGACGGCTTATAGCAATCAGCCCCAGCATTTT
TRBJ1-5 TRBV4-2 - - CASSQGGGIYSNQPQHF TGTGCCAGCAGCCAAGGGGGGGGGATTTATAGCAATCAGCCCCAGCATTTT
TRBJ2-7 TRBV5-1 - TRBD2 CASSLGTSGGYEQYF TGCGCCAGCAGCTTGGGAACTAGCGGGGGGTATGAGCAGTACTTC